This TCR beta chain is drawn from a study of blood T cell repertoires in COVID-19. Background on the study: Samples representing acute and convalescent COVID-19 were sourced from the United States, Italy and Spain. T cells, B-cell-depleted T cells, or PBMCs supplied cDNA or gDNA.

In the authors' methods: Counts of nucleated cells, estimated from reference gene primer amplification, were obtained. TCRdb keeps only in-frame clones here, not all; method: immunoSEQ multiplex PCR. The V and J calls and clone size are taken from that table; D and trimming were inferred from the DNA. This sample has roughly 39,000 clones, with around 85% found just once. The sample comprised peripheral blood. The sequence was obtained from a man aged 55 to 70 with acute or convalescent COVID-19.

CDR3 DNA: TGCGCCAGCAGCCGAAGTATATGGGCAGGGGGCTACGGCTACACCTTC. This gives the protein CASSRSIWAGGYGYTF. The gene calls are TRBV4-1 and TRBJ1-2, with 8 positions matching TRBD1. This CDR3 spans 16 amino acids. CDR1 MGHRA and CDR2 YSYEKL come from the germline V gene. V dropped 4 bases and J dropped 8; count of bases not matched to a gene: 15.